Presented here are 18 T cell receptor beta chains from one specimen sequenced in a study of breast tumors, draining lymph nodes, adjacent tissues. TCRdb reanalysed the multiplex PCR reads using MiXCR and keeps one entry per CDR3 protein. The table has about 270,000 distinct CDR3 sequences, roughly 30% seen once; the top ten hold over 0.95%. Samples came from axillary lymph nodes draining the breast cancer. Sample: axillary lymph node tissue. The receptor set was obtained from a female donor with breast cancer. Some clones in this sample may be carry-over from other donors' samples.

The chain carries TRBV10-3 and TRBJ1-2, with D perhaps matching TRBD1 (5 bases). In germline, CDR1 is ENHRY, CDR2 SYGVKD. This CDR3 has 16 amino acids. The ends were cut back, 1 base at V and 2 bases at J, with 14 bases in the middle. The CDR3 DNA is TGTGCCATCAGTGAGTTCGACTCTGGGGCCAACTATGGCTACACCTTC. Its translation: CAISEFDSGANYGYTF.

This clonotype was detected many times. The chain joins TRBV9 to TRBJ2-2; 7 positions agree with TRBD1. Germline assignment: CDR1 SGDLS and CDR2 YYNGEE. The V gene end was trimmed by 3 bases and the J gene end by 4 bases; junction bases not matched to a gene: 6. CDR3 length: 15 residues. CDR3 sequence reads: CASSAVTGPTGELFF. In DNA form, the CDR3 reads TGTGCCAGCAGCGCGGTGACAGGGCCCACCGGGGAGCTGTTTTTT.

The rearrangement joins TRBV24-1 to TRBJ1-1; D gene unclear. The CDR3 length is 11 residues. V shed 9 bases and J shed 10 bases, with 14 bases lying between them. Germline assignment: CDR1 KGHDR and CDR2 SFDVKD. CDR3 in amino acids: CATFYGELAFF. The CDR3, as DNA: TGTGCCACCTTCTACGGGGAGTTAGCTTTCTTT.

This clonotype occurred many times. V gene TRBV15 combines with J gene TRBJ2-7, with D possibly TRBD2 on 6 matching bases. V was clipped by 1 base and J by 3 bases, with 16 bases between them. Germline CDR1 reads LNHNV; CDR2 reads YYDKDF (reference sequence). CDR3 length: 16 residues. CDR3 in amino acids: CATSRGGRISNYEQYF. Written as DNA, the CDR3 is TGTGCCACCAGCAGAGGGGGGAGGATCTCCAACTACGAGCAGTACTTC.

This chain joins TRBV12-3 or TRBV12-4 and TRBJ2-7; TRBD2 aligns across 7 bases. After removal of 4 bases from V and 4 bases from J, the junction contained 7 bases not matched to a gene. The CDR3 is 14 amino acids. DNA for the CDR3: TGTGCCAGCAGTTCCCGGGACTACTTATACGAGCAGTACTTC. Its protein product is CASSSRDYLYEQYF.

The CDR3 bases are TGTGCCAGCAGCCAAGGACGAGCGGGAGTGCAAGAGACCCAGTACTTC. Amino acids: CASSQGRAGVQETQYF. The chain combines TRBV7-2 with TRBJ2-5; 8 bases align to TRBD2. This CDR3 is 16 amino acids long. With 5 bases clipped from V and 2 bases from J, the junction kept 10 bases outside the gene matches. The V gene's germline CDR1 is SGHTA and CDR2 FQGNSA.

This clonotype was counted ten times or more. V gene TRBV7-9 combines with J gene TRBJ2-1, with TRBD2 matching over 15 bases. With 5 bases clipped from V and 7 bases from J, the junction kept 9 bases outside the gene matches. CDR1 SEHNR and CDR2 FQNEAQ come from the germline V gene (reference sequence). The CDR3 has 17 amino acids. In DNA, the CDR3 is TGTGCCAGCAGCCCCGGGGGACTAGCGGGAGGTTGGAATGAGCAGTTCTTC. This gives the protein CASSPGGLAGGWNEQFF.

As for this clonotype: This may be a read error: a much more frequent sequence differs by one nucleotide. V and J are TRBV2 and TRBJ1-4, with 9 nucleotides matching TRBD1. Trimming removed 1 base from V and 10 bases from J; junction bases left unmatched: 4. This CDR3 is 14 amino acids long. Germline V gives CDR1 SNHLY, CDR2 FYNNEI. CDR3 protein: CASSEGGQGGKLFF. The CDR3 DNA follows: TGTGCCAGCAGTGAAGGGGGACAGGGAGGAAAACTGTTTTTT.

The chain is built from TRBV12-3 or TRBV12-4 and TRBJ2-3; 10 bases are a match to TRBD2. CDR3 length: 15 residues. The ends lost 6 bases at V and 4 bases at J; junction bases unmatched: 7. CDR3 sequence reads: CASRLAGVGPDTQYF. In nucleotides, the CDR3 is TGTGCCAGCAGGCTAGCGGGAGTGGGCCCAGATACGCAGTATTTT.

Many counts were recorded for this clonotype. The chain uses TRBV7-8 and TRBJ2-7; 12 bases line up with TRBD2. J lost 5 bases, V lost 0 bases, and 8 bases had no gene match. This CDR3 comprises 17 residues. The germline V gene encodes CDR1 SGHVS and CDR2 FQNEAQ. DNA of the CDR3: TGTGCCAGCAGCTTAGCGAGGCTAGCGGGAGGGCCCCACGAGCAGTACTTC. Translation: CASSLARLAGGPHEQYF.

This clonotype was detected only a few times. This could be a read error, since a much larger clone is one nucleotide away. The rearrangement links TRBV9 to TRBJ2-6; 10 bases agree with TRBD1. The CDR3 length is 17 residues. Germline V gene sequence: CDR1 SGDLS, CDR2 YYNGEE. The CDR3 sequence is CASSVRQGAPGATVLTF. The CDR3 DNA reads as TGTGCCAGCAGCGTGAGACAGGGGGCCCCTGGGGCCACCGTCCTGACTTTC.

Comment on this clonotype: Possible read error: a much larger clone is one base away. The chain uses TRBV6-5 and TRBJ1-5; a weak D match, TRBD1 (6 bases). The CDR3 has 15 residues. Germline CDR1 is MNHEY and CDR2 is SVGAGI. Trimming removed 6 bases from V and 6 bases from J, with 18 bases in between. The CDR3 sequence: CASRERGGKAQPQHF. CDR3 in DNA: TGTGCCAGCAGGGAAAGAGGGGGGAAAGCTCAGCCCCAGCATTTT.

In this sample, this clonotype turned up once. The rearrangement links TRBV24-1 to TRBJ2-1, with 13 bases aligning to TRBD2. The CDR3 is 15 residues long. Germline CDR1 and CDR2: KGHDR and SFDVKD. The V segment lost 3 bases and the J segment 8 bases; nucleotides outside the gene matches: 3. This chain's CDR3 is CATSDRTSGSDEQFF. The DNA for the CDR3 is TGTGCCACCAGTGATCGGACTAGCGGGAGCGATGAGCAGTTCTTC.

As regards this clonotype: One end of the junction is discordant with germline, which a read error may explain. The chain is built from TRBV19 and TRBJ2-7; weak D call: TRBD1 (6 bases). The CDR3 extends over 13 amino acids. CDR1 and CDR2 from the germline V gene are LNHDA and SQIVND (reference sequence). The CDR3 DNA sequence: TGTGCCAGTAGTCCAGGGGCCTCCTATGAGCAGTACTTC. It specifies CASSPGASYEQYF.

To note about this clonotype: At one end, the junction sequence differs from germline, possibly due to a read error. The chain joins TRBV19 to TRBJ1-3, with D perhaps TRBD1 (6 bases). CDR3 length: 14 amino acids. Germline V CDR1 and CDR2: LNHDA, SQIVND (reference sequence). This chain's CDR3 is CAGSIGQHGNAIYF. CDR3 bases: TGTGCCGGTAGTATTGGACAGCACGGAAACGCCATATATTTT. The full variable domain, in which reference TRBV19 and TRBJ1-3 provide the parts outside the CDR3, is DGGITQSPKYLFRKEGQNVTLSCEQNLNHDAMYWYRQDPGQGLRLIYYSQIVNDFQKGDIAEGYSVSREKKESFPLTVTSAQKNPTAFYLCAGSIGQHGNAIYFGEGSWLTVV.

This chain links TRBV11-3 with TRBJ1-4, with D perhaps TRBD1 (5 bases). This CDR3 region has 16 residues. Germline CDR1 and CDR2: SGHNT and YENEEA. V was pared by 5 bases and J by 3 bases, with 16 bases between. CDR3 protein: CASSGTRPGPNEKLFF. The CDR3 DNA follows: TGTGCCAGCAGCGGAACACGTCCGGGGCCTAATGAAAAACTGTTTTTT.

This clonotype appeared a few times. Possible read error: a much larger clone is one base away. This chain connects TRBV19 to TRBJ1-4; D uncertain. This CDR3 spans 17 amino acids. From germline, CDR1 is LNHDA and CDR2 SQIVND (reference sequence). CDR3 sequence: CASSRRRQPTLGEKLSF. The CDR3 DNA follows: TGTGCCAGTAGTCGCCGGCGGCAGCCTACTTTAGGCGAAAAACTGTCTTTT.

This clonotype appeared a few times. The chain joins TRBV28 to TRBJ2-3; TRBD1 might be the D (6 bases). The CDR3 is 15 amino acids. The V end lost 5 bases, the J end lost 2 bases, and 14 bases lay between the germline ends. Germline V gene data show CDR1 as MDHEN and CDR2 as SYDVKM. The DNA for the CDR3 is TGTGCCAGCAGTCCGGCCCAGGGGTCCACAGATACGCAGTATTTT. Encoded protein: CASSPAQGSTDTQYF.